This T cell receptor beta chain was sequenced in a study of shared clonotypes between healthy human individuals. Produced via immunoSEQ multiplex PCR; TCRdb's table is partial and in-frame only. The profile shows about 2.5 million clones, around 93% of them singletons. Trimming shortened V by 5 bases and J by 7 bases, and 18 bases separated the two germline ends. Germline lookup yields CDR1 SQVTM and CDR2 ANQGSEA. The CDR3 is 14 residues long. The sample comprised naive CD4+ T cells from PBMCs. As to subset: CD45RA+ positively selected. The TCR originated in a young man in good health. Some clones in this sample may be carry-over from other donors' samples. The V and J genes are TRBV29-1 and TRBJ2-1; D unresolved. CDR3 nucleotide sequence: TGCAGCGTTACCGATAGGTGGCTGCGGAATGAGCAGTTCTTC. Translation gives CSVTDRWLRNEQFF.